This T cell receptor beta chain was found in a study of blood T cell repertoires in COVID-19. V lost 7 bases to trimming and J lost 0 bases, with 17 bases between them. The CDR3 runs to 16 residues. The germline CDR1 and CDR2 sequences are SGHKS and YYEKEE (reference sequence). Using immunoSEQ multiplex PCR, the repertoire was profiled, and TCRdb retains in-frame clones only, with some absent. The profile shows about 120,000 clones, approximately 81% of them singletons. This sequence was found in a woman aged 45-60 years with acute or convalescent COVID-19. Sequencing used peripheral blood. The chain uses TRBV5-5 and TRBJ2-1; TRBD2 is a possible D gene (6 bases). This CDR3 is CASGRSSVISYNEQFF. DNA of the CDR3: TGTGCCAGCGGGCGGTCTAGCGTCATCTCCTACAATGAGCAGTTCTTC.